This entry lists 9 T cell receptor beta chains sequenced from one sample in a study of cytomegalovirus exposure and HLA in healthy donors. PCR used 60 Vbeta primers and 13 Jbeta primers. Here immunoSEQ multiplex PCR was the method, and the copy in TCRdb shows in-frame clones only, minus some. The sample lists approximately 190,000 clones; over 80% were seen once. Sequenced material: PBMCs. Receptor source: a middle-aged man in good health and CMV-seropositive.

The rearrangement uses TRBV25-1 and TRBJ2-7, with 11 bases lining up with TRBD1. CDR3 length: 16 residues. J lost 5 bases, V lost 6 bases, and 12 bases had no gene match. In germline, CDR1 is MGHDK, CDR2 SYGVNS. The CDR3, as DNA: TGTGCCAGCAGATTATCCGGGACAGGGGGGTCTCACGAGCAGTACTTC. As protein: CASRLSGTGGSHEQYF.

This clone has a handful of counts. V is TRBV4-3 and J is TRBJ2-1; 9 bases map to TRBD1. CDR3 length: 16 residues. V gave up 0 bases and J gave up 7 bases; unmatched junction bases: 7. Per the germline V gene, CDR1 is LGHNA and CDR2 is YSLEER. The CDR3 sequence is CASSQDVTGGLNEQFF. The CDR3 DNA reads as TGCGCCAGCAGCCAAGATGTCACAGGGGGCTTAAATGAGCAGTTCTTC.

The V and J genes are TRBV14 and TRBJ2-7; perhaps TRBD1 as D (5 bases). Germline V gene sequence: CDR1 SGHDN, CDR2 FVKESK. The CDR3 is made up of 15 amino acids. Trimming cost V 1 base and J 5 bases, with 15 bases left between them. CDR3 sequence: CASSQAGSFMDEQYF. CDR3 sequence (DNA): TGTGCCAGCAGCCAAGCAGGGTCCTTTATGGACGAGCAGTACTTC.

This clone occurred a few times. The chain is built from TRBV6-1 and TRBJ2-3; D is uncertain. The CDR3 extends over 15 amino acids. CDR1 MNHNS and CDR2 SASEGT come from the germline V gene. Trimming removed 3 bases at V and 5 bases at J, with 15 bases between. CDR3 sequence reads: CASSDDGLLGDTQYF. In DNA, the CDR3 is TGTGCCAGCAGTGACGATGGGTTGCTAGGAGATACGCAGTATTTT.

The count of this clone is one. The chain combines TRBV10-3 with TRBJ2-1, with 7 positions matching TRBD2. CDR3 length equals 14 residues. The germline V gene has CDR1 ENHRY and CDR2 SYGVKD. V lost 7 bases, J lost 3 bases, and 6 bases stayed unmatched. CDR3 sequence (DNA): TGTGCCATCACGCCGGGGGGTATCTACAATGAGCAGTTCTTC. Translated, it gives CAITPGGIYNEQFF.

The J gene is TRBJ2-2, the V gene TRBV29-1; weak D call: TRBD1 (6 bases). CDR3 size: 15 residues. Trimming shortened V by 6 bases and J by 1 base, and 15 bases separated the two germline ends. Germline-derived CDR1 and CDR2 are SQVTM and ANQGSEA. CDR3 protein: CSVGYRDKNTGELFF. The CDR3 nucleotides read TGCAGCGTGGGATACCGGGACAAGAACACCGGGGAGCTGTTTTTT.

The CDR3 loop is CASSPTSGGGDTQYF. The CDR3 DNA is TGTGCCAGCAGCCCGACTAGCGGGGGGGGAGATACGCAGTATTTT. This sequence joins TRBV7-3 and TRBJ2-3; TRBD2 agrees at 14 bases. V shed 5 bases and J 5 bases; nucleotides not matched to a gene: 3. This CDR3 has 15 residues. Germline lookup yields CDR1 SGHTA and CDR2 FQGTGA.

The genes are TRBV5-1 and TRBJ1-1, with TRBD1 identical over 9 bases. CDR3 length: 15 residues. J was trimmed by 5 bases and V by 0 bases; bases with no gene match: 5. Germline V lookup: CDR1 SGHRS, CDR2 YFSETQ. The CDR3 sequence: CASSLDRGPGTEAFF. The CDR3 DNA is TGCGCCAGCAGCTTGGACAGGGGGCCCGGGACTGAAGCTTTCTTT.

This chain joins TRBV7-8 and TRBJ2-2; weak D call: TRBD1 (6 bases). This CDR3 has 15 amino acids. Trimming cost V 6 bases and J 0 bases, with 11 bases left between them. Per germline, CDR1 SGHVS and CDR2 FQNEAQ. The CDR3 sequence: CASRRTAANTGELFF. The CDR3 DNA follows: TGTGCCAGCAGGCGGACAGCCGCGAACACCGGGGAGCTGTTTTTT.